The present entry profiles one T cell receptor beta chain with its context. Its antigen remains undetermined. Base qualities are not at hand, and no much larger clone is one base apart. TCRbeta CDR3 regions were amplified from genomic DNA by means of the immunoSEQ Assay, a bias-controlled multiplex PCR. The study's processing was this. Nucleated cell counts per sample were estimated from amplification of reference gene primers within the assay. To quantify the absolute abundance of each unique TCRbeta CDR3 rearrangement, sequence reads were collapsed and filtered. For each sample, productive Simpson clonality was calculated as the square root of Simpson's diversity index across productive rearrangements. TCRdb re-hosts the immuneACCESS table, in-frame sequences only. Its copies lack some clones; in the studies checked, an unresolved V gene accounts for under half of them, and the cause for the rest is not known. V and J calls and clone size come straight from that table; D and trimming were deduced from the DNA. This sample comprises about 400,000 clones, roughly 86% of them detected only once. The biggest ten clones account for approximately 2% of the sample.

Here V drops 4 bases and J drops 6 bases, and the junction holds 8 bases not matched to any gene. The CDR3, cysteine through phenylalanine, is 14 amino acids long. The sequence is cut down to CDR3 DNA, 42 bases in frame from base 1. According to the germline V gene, CDR1 reads SGHAT and CDR2 reads FQNNGV. Participants in the prospective study were enrolled through a virtual design, were aged roughly 18 to 95 years, and lived in approximately 24 United States geographic areas. In the prospective study, participants were assigned to cohorts based on the clinical history participants reported in a screening survey and a study questionnaire. Mobile phlebotomists in the prospective study collected whole blood, serum and a nasopharyngeal or oropharyngeal swab from every participant. Over an approximately 2-month period, participants in the prospective study had the option of providing additional blood draws and questionnaires. Blood samples from the prospective study were shipped frozen or at room temperature prior to DNA extraction.

The source of the sample is a study of blood T cell repertoires in COVID-19 (dated by TCRdb to about 2020). Notes on the research overall: Collaborator samples came from the United States, Italy and Spain and covered acute and convalescent phases of COVID-19. The material from the prospective study consisted of cDNA or gDNA derived from T cells, B-cell-depleted T cells, or PBMCs. Deeply sampled blood TCRbeta repertoires from subjects exposed to, actively infected with, or recovered from COVID-19 were included in the dataset. The repertoires were made available in a free public database intended to serve as a resource for research on the immune response to SARS-CoV-2. The samples were drawn from two sources: the first 160 participants of the ongoing ImmuneRACE study, and about 1,300 subjects contributed by 6 global collaborators. A de-identified subject ID, COVID-19 status, age in years and sex were almost always included in the sample metadata. Where HLA class I and class II types were available, the types were taken from metadata supplied by the sample provider, not from assay-based typing.

General study outcomes and caveats: The quantity of clinical and demographic metadata differed by source and by participant and was supplied without curation.

The sequence came from a woman in her forties with acute COVID-19. The chain joins TRBV11-2 to TRBJ2-7, with 8 middle bases fitting TRBD2. The sequenced sample consisted of PBMCs or T cells enriched from blood (not recorded which). For the CDR3, the sequence is CASSSILRGGEQYF. DNA sequence: TGTGCCAGCAGCTCGATCCTCCGGGGGGGCGAGCAGTACTTC.